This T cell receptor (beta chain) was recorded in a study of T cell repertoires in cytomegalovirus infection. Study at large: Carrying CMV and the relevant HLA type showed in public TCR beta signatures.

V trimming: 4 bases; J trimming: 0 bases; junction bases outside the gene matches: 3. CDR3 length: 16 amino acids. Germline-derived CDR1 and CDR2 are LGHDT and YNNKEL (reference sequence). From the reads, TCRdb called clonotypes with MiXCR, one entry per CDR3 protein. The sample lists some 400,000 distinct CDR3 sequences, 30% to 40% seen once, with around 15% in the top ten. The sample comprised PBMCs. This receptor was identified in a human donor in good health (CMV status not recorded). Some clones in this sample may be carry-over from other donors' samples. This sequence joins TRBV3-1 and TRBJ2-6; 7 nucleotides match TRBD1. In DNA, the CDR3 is TGTGCCAGCAGCCGGGACAGTGCCTCTGGGGCCAACGTCCTGACTTTC. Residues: CASSRDSASGANVLTF.